What follows are 18 T cell receptor beta chains derived from one specimen sequenced in a study of control samples from healthy donors and cancer patients. Data came from immunoSEQ multiplex PCR; TCRdb stores just in-frame clones and leaves some out. The table has approximately 89,000 clones, approximately 87% seen once. The sample was blood. The receptor source for this set is a man aged 50 to 60 in good health.

This clone was recorded once. The J gene is TRBJ2-1, the V gene TRBV20-1; no firm D call. V was pared by 6 bases and J by 9 bases, with 12 bases between. CDR3 length: 11 residues. The germline gives CDR1 DFQATT, CDR2 SNEGSKA (reference sequence). The CDR3 protein is CSASSRGEQFF. The CDR3 nucleotides read TGCAGTGCCAGCTCTCGTGGTGAGCAGTTCTTC.

The gene calls are TRBV2 and TRBJ1-5; D is unclear. Trimming shortened V by 4 bases and J by 2 bases, and 9 bases separated the two germline ends. Per germline, CDR1 SNHLY and CDR2 FYNNEI. The length of the CDR3 is 14 residues. DNA of the CDR3: TGTGCCAGCAGTGTCGGTTCGGGCAATCAGCCCCAGCATTTT. Its translation: CASSVGSGNQPQHF.

This chain links TRBV9 with TRBJ2-1, with D perhaps matching TRBD2 (6 bases). Trimming took off 4 bases at V and 0 bases at J, with 11 bases between the two ends. The CDR3 has 15 amino acids. The germline V gene encodes CDR1 SGDLS and CDR2 YYNGEE. The CDR3 is CASSPSESSYNEQFF. The CDR3 DNA reads TGTGCCAGCAGCCCTAGCGAGAGCTCCTACAATGAGCAGTTCTTC.

The chain uses TRBV9 and TRBJ1-2, with 7 bases that match TRBD1. V was pared by 4 bases and J by 4 bases, with 7 bases of the junction left unmatched. Germline V gene lookup returns CDR1 SGDLS and CDR2 YYNGEE. The CDR3 spans 14 residues. This CDR3 is CASSPNRGGYGYTF. As DNA, the CDR3 is TGTGCCAGCAGCCCTAACAGGGGCGGCTATGGCTACACCTTC.

The chain combines TRBV11-2 with TRBJ2-1, with TRBD2 matching over 9 bases. Trimming at V came to 0 bases and at J to 4 bases, leaving 4 bases not matched to a gene. The CDR3 is made up of 16 amino acids. Germline values: CDR1 SGHAT, CDR2 FQNNGV. This CDR3 reads CASSLEWTSVYNEQFF. CDR3 nucleotide sequence: TGTGCCAGCAGCTTAGAATGGACTAGCGTTTACAATGAGCAGTTCTTC.

The gene calls are TRBV11-3 and TRBJ2-1; D possibly matches TRBD1 or TRBD2 (5 bases each). Trimming removed 1 base at V and 8 bases at J, with 12 bases between. This CDR3 comprises 14 residues. Germline V gene data show CDR1 as SGHNT and CDR2 as YENEEA. DNA for the CDR3: TGTGCCAGCAGCTTAGGGGGGAGTAACTATGAGCAGTTCTTC. Its translation is CASSLGGSNYEQFF.

This rearrangement joins TRBV11-2 to TRBJ1-3; TRBD1 is a possible D gene (6 bases). Germline CDR1 SGHAT, CDR2 FQNNGV. The CDR3 spans 15 residues. The germline V and J ends were trimmed by 5 bases and 0 bases, with 11 bases remaining between them. The CDR3 bases are TGTGCCAGCAGCGCCCGGACAGACTCTGGAAACACCATATATTTT. As protein: CASSARTDSGNTIYF.

CDR3 nucleotides: TGTGCCATCAGTGTTAGGTGGGATGAAAAACTGTTTTTT. Translation gives CAISVRWDEKLFF. This chain connects TRBV10-3 to TRBJ1-4; D gene uncertain. Trimming cost V 4 bases and J 6 bases, with 9 bases left between them. Germline V lookup: CDR1 ENHRY, CDR2 SYGVKD. The CDR3 runs 13 residues.

This clone was detected a few times. The chain carries TRBV4-3 and TRBJ1-2; D is possibly TRBD1 (6 bases). Germline V CDR1 and CDR2: LGHNA, YSLEER. The CDR3 has 15 residues. Trimming took off 7 bases at V and 3 bases at J, with 18 bases between the two ends. DNA of the CDR3: TGCGCCAGCAACAACGTACAGGGTGGTTACTATGGCTACACCTTC. This translates into CASNNVQGGYYGYTF.

The chain has TRBV2 and TRBJ1-5, with D perhaps TRBD1 (5 bases). CDR3 length equals 13 residues. V was cut by 4 bases and J by 6 bases, with 10 bases left in between. Germline-derived CDR1 and CDR2 are SNHLY and FYNNEI. The CDR3 reads CASSASGGQPQHF. CDR3 bases: TGTGCCAGCAGTGCCTCGGGGGGTCAGCCCCAGCATTTT. Variable domain in full (rest from reference TRBV2 and TRBJ1-5): EPEVTQTPSHQVTQMGQEVILRCVPISNHLYFYWYRQILGQKVEFLVSFYNNEISEKSEIFDDQFSVERPDGSNFTLKIRSTKLEDSAMYFCASSASGGQPQHFGDGTRLSIL.

CDR3: CASSLGFGASYEQYV. In DNA, the CDR3 is TGCGCCAGCAGCTTGGGGTTTGGGGCCTCCTACGAGCAGTACGTC. The chain couples TRBV5-1 to TRBJ2-7; TRBD1 is a possible D gene (5 bases). The CDR3 spans 15 residues. Trimming left V 0 bases short and J 0 bases short, with 10 bases between. The germline V gene has CDR1 SGHRS and CDR2 YFSETQ.

The chain uses TRBV7-9 and TRBJ2-7, with a possible D match to TRBD2 (6 bases). The CDR3 length is 15 residues. V lost 3 bases to trimming and J lost 2 bases, with 14 bases between them. CDR1 and CDR2 (germline): SEHNR, FQNEAQ (reference sequence). The chain's CDR3 is CASSLGGIPAYEQYF. CDR3 DNA sequence: TGTGCCAGCAGCTTGGGAGGTATACCCGCCTACGAGCAGTACTTC.

This clone is a singleton in its sample. This chain uses TRBV5-1 with TRBJ1-1; tentative D call: TRBD1 (6 bases). Germline V gives CDR1 SGHRS, CDR2 YFSETQ. This CDR3 is built from 14 residues. Trimming removed 5 bases from V and 4 bases from J, with 15 bases in between. CDR3 nucleotide sequence: TGCGCCAGCAGTCGACAGGCGGAGGGCACTGAAGCTTTCTTT. It codes for CASSRQAEGTEAFF.

The chain employs TRBV12-1 and TRBJ2-5; the D segment call TRBD2 is taken from the table without a DNA check. TRBV12-1 counts as a pseudogene. The CDR3 loop spans 13 amino acids. The DNA for the CDR3 is TGTGCCAGCTACGGGGGAGCTGGGGAGACCCAGTACTTC. Protein sequence: CASYGGAGETQYF.

V usage is TRBV4-3 and J usage is TRBJ1-2; D gene uncertain. Germline CDR1 reads LGHNA; CDR2 reads YSLEER. The V end was cut by 0 bases, the J end by 4 bases, with 9 bases between. The CDR3 spans 14 residues. The CDR3 DNA follows: TGCGCCAGCAGCCAAGAGGCTGCGATCTATGGCTACACCTTC. Translated, it gives CASSQEAAIYGYTF.

The J gene is TRBJ2-2, the V gene TRBV15, with 16 bases fitting TRBD2. Germline CDR1 and CDR2: LNHNV and YYDKDF (reference sequence). This CDR3 spans 18 amino acids. With V trimmed by 6 bases and J by 5 bases, 9 bases remained unmatched. The chain's CDR3 is CATRITGLAGGPTGELFF. In DNA, the CDR3 is TGTGCCACCAGGATAACGGGACTAGCGGGGGGGCCAACCGGGGAGCTGTTTTTT.

The DNA for the CDR3 is TGTGCCAGCAGCGTTGACGGCTATGGCTACACCTTC. Protein product: CASSVDGYGYTF. The V call is TRBV9, the J call TRBJ1-2; no firm D call. Looked up from germline, CDR1 is SGDLS and CDR2 is YYNGEE. The V end was cut by 2 bases, the J end by 4 bases, with 6 bases between. This CDR3 is built from 12 residues.

The chain couples TRBV6-6 to TRBJ1-1; D is unresolved. The CDR3 length is 14 residues. Per germline, CDR1 MNHNY and CDR2 SVGAGI (reference sequence). V was pared by 7 bases and J by 1 base, with 13 bases between. The CDR3 sequence: CASTLLGQNTEAFF. DNA of the CDR3: TGTGCCAGCACCCTACTTGGGCAGAACACTGAAGCTTTCTTT.